This T cell receptor (beta chain) appears in the sequencing data of a study of CD8 T cells in Susac syndrome. Study-level information: Sequenced Susac syndrome patients included over five with active disease and fewer than ten who were in remission.

Trimming cost V 3 bases and J 5 bases; bases outside gene matches: 15. The V gene's germline CDR1 is MNHNS and CDR2 SASEGT. This CDR3 has 18 residues. The RNA, roughly 0.5 to 1 ug, was put through reverse transcription using random hexamers. TCRdb passed the immunoSEQ multiplex PCR reads through MiXCR, listing each CDR3 protein once. The data contain around 170,000 distinct CDR3 sequences, roughly 94% of them seen just once; the ten biggest clones take up around 0.16%. The specimen was CD8+ T cells from PBMCs. This receptor was taken from a human donor with Susac syndrome. The chain combines TRBV6-1 with TRBJ2-3; the match to TRBD2 covers 9 bases. The chain's CDR3 is CASSDIAGAGTYEDTQYF. CDR3 nucleotide sequence: TGTGCCAGCAGTGATATAGCGGGAGCGGGGACATACGAAGATACGCAGTATTTT.